This T cell receptor (beta chain) was found in a study of identical twins' blood T cells. Reared together, all three twin pairs probably met the same infectious agents and vaccines. This clonotype turned up a few times. Antigen specificity is unknown. Germline-derived CDR1 and CDR2 are SQVTM and ANQGSEA. The ends were cut back, 4 bases at V and 6 bases at J, with 10 bases in the middle. There are 12 residues in the CDR3. TCRdb re-analysed the 5' RACE reads in MiXCR, keeping a single row per CDR3 protein. This sample yields roughly 340,000 distinct CDR3 sequences, of which over 25% are seen a single time; about 6.1% belongs to the top ten. Whole-study results and caveats: Twins shared more top CDR3 clonotypes than unrelated donors did.

The sequencing sample was made of PBMCs. The source of this sequence is a woman aged 18-55 years in good health. The chain links TRBV29-1 to TRBJ1-3; possibly TRBD1 for D (6 bases). The CDR3, as DNA: TGCAGCGTTGCGAGGGGGGCAAACACCATATATTTT. Residues: CSVARGANTIYF.